The text below deals with one TCR beta chain. This record comes from a study of blood T cell repertoires in COVID-19. As handled by the study authors: Reference gene primer amplification gave nucleated cell count estimates. Produced via immunoSEQ multiplex PCR; TCRdb's table is partial and in-frame only. The V and J calls and clone size come from that table; D and trimming were worked out from the DNA. The sample holds 250,000 to 300,000 clones; over 65% are singletons and the top ten take 3.5% to 5.5%. V was trimmed by 8 bases and J by 4 bases, leaving 20 bases between them. Germline CDR1 reads MNHEY; CDR2 reads SVGAGI. The CDR3 totals 15 residues.

This receptor was identified in a man aged 60 to 69 who had recovered from COVID-19. The rearrangement uses TRBV6-5 and TRBJ1-2; D is possibly TRBD1 (5 bases). What was sequenced was peripheral blood. The chain's CDR3 is CASAGSGDPFYGYTF. DNA of the CDR3: TGTGCCAGCGCGGGATCCGGGGACCCATTCTATGGCTACACCTTC.